This T cell receptor beta chain originates from a study of immune cell composition in non-small cell lung cancer. Background on the study: Lung adenocarcinoma or squamous carcinoma made up most tumours. Study-wide results and caveats: Squamous carcinomas (about 75%) more often had tumour-associated clones >0.5% than adenocarcinomas (33%). In adenocarcinoma, maximal tumour-associated clone frequency tracked TIL tumour reactivity.

Concerning this clone itself: Its antigen is not known.

Template was genomic DNA from frozen, unsorted single-cell suspensions. Sequencing was performed with immunoSEQ multiplex PCR; in TCRdb, only in-frame clones are kept and a portion is missing. This sample has roughly 10,000 clones, with roughly two thirds found just once. Trimming left V 0 bases short and J 9 bases short, with 12 bases between. The CDR3 is 14 residues long. Germline CDR1 SGHNT, CDR2 YENEEA. The sample consisted of lung tumor tissue. The sequence was collected from a human donor with non-small cell lung cancer. The chain recombines TRBV11-3 with TRBJ2-1; tentatively, D is TRBD2 (6 bases). CDR3 nucleotide sequence: TGTGCCAGCAGCTTAGAGTGGGGGGTCGGTGAGCAGTTCTTC. Its translation is CASSLEWGVGEQFF.